This TCR beta chain was identified in a study of CD8+CD57+ T cells in acquired aplastic anemia. Study overall: Quantities of DNA derived from sorted CD4+ and CD8+ cells averaged approximately 3 ug. For CD4+ cells, healthy donors had an average of roughly 9.8 million reads. Study conclusions and caveats: In common between the patients and the controls were approximately 28 CD8+ CDR3 sequences.

The CDR3 loop spans 15 amino acids. Germline CDR1 reads SEHNR; CDR2 reads FQNEAQ (reference sequence). The V and J ends lost 3 bases and 3 bases, in that order; junction bases with no gene match: 4. This clonotype occurred many times. Its antigen is not known. Genomic DNA acted as the template from which TCR beta VDJ combination and CDR3 sequence profiling were carried out. TCRdb independently ran MiXCR on the reads; one entry per CDR3 protein. The data show around 180,000 distinct CDR3 sequences, 55% to 80% seen once. The sequencing input was sorted CD4+, CD8+, or CD8+CD57+ T cells (not recorded which) from PBMCs. The TCR was taken from a human donor in good health. This chain connects TRBV7-9 to TRBJ2-5, with TRBD2 matching 10 bases. CDR3 protein: CASSFPLAGKETQYF. The CDR3 nucleotides read TGTGCCAGCAGCTTCCCACTAGCGGGGAAAGAGACCCAGTACTTC.